This is a list of T cell receptor beta chains from one sample in a study of T cell responses to AZD1222 COVID-19 vaccine. Measured with immunoSEQ multiplex PCR; TCRdb has only the in-frame clones, and not every one. This sample has some 150,000 clones, with 92% found just once. The source material was peripheral blood, sampled 28 days after the second AZD1222 dose. The receptor source for this set is an adult who received the AZD1222 COVID-19 vaccine. Each CDR3 is given with its conserved first and last residue. The order of the fields is J gene, V gene, D gene, clone size, CDR3 protein, CDR3 DNA. A D gene is named only where the DNA matches it firmly. Clone sizes are given selectively: once, few, many, or a class where the clone is expanded.

>TRBJ2-2|TRBV10-3|.|.
CAIRLSANTGELFF
TGTGCCATCAGACTGTCCGCGAACACCGGGGAGCTGTTTTTT
>TRBJ1-2|TRBV6-4|TRBD1|.
CASNRWEGAHGYTF
TGTGCCAGCAATAGATGGGAGGGGGCGCATGGCTACACCTTC
>TRBJ2-1|TRBV29-1|.|.
CSVARNEQFF
TGCAGCGTTGCACGAAATGAGCAGTTCTTC
>TRBJ1-2|TRBV14|.|.
CASSLNNYGYTF
TGTGCCAGCAGCCTGAATAACTATGGCTACACCTTC
>TRBJ1-1|TRBV19|.|.
CASTPQGGRAEAFF
TGTGCCAGTACCCCACAGGGAGGTCGGGCTGAAGCTTTCTTT
>TRBJ2-1|TRBV4-3|TRBD2|.
CASSLGVAGGVGEQFF
TGCGCCAGCAGCCTCGGGGTAGCGGGAGGGGTGGGTGAGCAGTTCTTC
>TRBJ1-2|TRBV10-3|TRBD1|.
CAISEGQGAGGYTF
TGTGCCATCAGTGAAGGACAGGGGGCCGGAGGCTACACCTTC
>TRBJ2-1|TRBV7-2|TRBD2|once
CASSPSWGLANNEQFF
TGTGCCAGCAGCCCCTCGTGGGGACTAGCTAACAATGAGCAGTTCTTC
>TRBJ2-1|TRBV5-1|.|.
CASEGERGLWFF
TGCGCCAGCGAGGGGGAACGGGGATTGTGGTTCTTC
>TRBJ1-5|TRBV19|.|.
CASTQSQVRGFQPQHF
TGTGCCAGTACTCAATCACAGGTTAGAGGGTTCCAGCCCCAGCATTTT
>TRBJ1-3|TRBV7-9|.|.
CASSLGQSTGNTIYF
TGTGCCAGCAGCCTAGGACAGTCTACGGGAAACACCATATATTTT
>TRBJ2-7|TRBV2|.|.
CASSGRGGSYEQYF
TGTGCCAGCAGTGGGCGAGGGGGGTCCTACGAGCAGTACTTC
>TRBJ1-1|TRBV7-9|.|.
CASSGGVGTEAFF
TGTGCCAGCAGCGGAGGCGTGGGCACTGAAGCTTTCTTT
>TRBJ2-3|TRBV24-1|.|.
CATSGPAWDTQYF
TGTGCCACCAGCGGCCCCGCTTGGGATACGCAGTATTTT
>TRBJ2-7|TRBV27|.|.
CASSFGRVPYEQYF
TGTGCCAGCAGTTTCGGCAGGGTTCCCTACGAGCAGTACTTC
>TRBJ2-1|TRBV12-5|TRBD1|.
CASGEGTGGYNEQFF
TGTGCTAGTGGAGAAGGGACAGGGGGATACAATGAGCAGTTCTTC
>TRBJ1-2|TRBV18|TRBD1|.
CASSQAPGTGGLRNYGYTF
TGTGCCAGCTCACAGGCCCCGGGGACAGGGGGCCTCCGGAACTATGGCTACACCTTC
>TRBJ1-3|TRBV15|.|.
CATSRVPGTGNTIYF
TGTGCCACCAGCAGAGTACCGGGGACTGGAAACACCATATATTTT
>TRBJ2-3|TRBV7-8|.|.
CASSLALPDTQYF
TGTGCCAGCAGCTTAGCTCTTCCAGATACGCAGTATTTT
>TRBJ2-1|TRBV7-8|TRBD2|.
CASSPRLAGGTEQFF
TGTGCCAGCAGCCCTCGGTTAGCGGGAGGAACTGAGCAGTTCTTC
>TRBJ1-2|TRBV4-3|.|once
CASSQELRGRRGYTF
TGCGCCAGCAGCCAAGAGTTGCGGGGCCGGCGGGGCTACACCTTC
>TRBJ2-1|TRBV9|TRBD2|.
CASSPPATTSGRIYNEQFF
TGTGCCAGCAGCCCTCCCGCAACGACTAGCGGGAGGATCTACAATGAGCAGTTCTTC
>TRBJ1-3|TRBV30|.|.
CAWSPGNTIYF
TGTGCCTGGTCCCCTGGAAACACCATATATTTT
>TRBJ1-1|TRBV27|.|.
CASTKSFNTEAFF
TGTGCCAGCACTAAATCCTTTAACACTGAAGCTTTCTTT
>TRBJ1-3|TRBV7-2|.|.
CASSLDSSGNTIYF
TGTGCCAGCAGCTTGGACAGCTCTGGAAACACCATATATTTT
>TRBJ2-3|TRBV6-2/TRBV6-3|.|.
CASSFSTDTQYF
TGTGCCAGCAGTTTTAGTACAGATACGCAGTATTTT
>TRBJ1-4|TRBV30|.|.
CACRQGDNEKLFF
TGTGCCTGTCGACAAGGGGATAATGAAAAACTGTTTTTT
>TRBJ1-2|TRBV27|TRBD1|.
CASTQTGKSGGYTF
TGTGCCAGCACCCAGACAGGGAAGTCTGGTGGCTACACCTTC
>TRBJ2-7|TRBV19|TRBD1|.
CASRKSQGAYEQYF
TGTGCCAGTAGGAAATCACAGGGGGCCTACGAGCAGTACTTC
>TRBJ1-2|TRBV4-3|TRBD1|few
CASSQDPGQDYGYTF
TGCGCCAGCAGCCAAGATCCGGGACAGGACTATGGCTACACCTTC
>TRBJ2-2|TRBV7-2|.|.
CASSLEAGWTGELFF
TGTGCCAGCAGCTTAGAGGCAGGGTGGACCGGGGAGCTGTTTTTT
>TRBJ1-4|TRBV18|TRBD1|.
CASSRGQGGNEKLFF
TGTGCCAGCTCTCGAGGACAGGGTGGTAATGAAAAACTGTTTTTT
>TRBJ2-1|TRBV30|TRBD2|once
CAWSDGTSGYNEQFF
TGTGCCTGGAGTGATGGGACTAGCGGGTACAATGAGCAGTTCTTC
>TRBJ1-6|TRBV5-1|TRBD1|.
CASSLGGTGLNSPLHF
TGCGCCAGCAGCTTGGGTGGGACAGGACTTAATTCACCCCTCCACTTT
>TRBJ2-2|TRBV5-1|.|.
CASSLALGSNTGELFF
TGCGCCAGCAGCTTGGCTCTCGGCAGTAACACCGGGGAGCTGTTTTTT
>TRBJ1-3|TRBV10-3|.|.
CAISTTGTGDTIYF
TGTGCCATCAGCACCACCGGGACCGGAGACACCATATATTTT
>TRBJ1-2|TRBV28|TRBD1|.
CASNPRGLMGYGYTF
TGTGCCAGCAATCCCAGGGGGCTGATGGGGTATGGCTACACCTTC
>TRBJ2-1|TRBV5-5|.|.
CASSSFRRGGISYNEQFF
TGTGCCAGCAGCTCCTTCCGGAGGGGGGGCATCTCCTACAATGAGCAGTTCTTC
>TRBJ2-1|TRBV10-1|TRBD2|.
CASSESRRGGRTYNEQFF
TGCGCCAGCAGTGAGTCTAGGCGGGGCGGGAGAACCTACAATGAGCAGTTCTTC
>TRBJ2-1|TRBV2|TRBD2|.
CASRSPSSGSYNEQFF
TGTGCCAGCAGGTCCCCCTCTAGCGGGAGCTACAATGAGCAGTTCTTC
>TRBJ2-1|TRBV5-1|.|.
CASSLVVIQASNEQFF
TGCGCCAGCAGCTTGGTTGTCATTCAAGCGTCCAATGAGCAGTTCTTC
>TRBJ2-1|TRBV2|.|.
CASTRGAGVNEQFF
TGTGCCAGCACCCGGGGGGCGGGAGTCAATGAGCAGTTCTTC
>TRBJ1-3|TRBV6-2/TRBV6-3|.|.
CASSPTAPGFSGNTIYF
TGTGCCAGCAGTCCGACAGCTCCTGGCTTCTCTGGAAACACCATATATTTT
>TRBJ2-1|TRBV5-1|TRBD2|.
CASSSMAGLAARGSYNEQFF
TGCGCCAGCAGCTCCATGGCGGGACTAGCGGCCCGAGGCTCCTACAATGAGCAGTTCTTC
>TRBJ2-7|TRBV11-3|TRBD1|.
CASSPGMDRDFLEQYF
TGTGCCAGCAGCCCGGGAATGGACAGGGATTTCCTCGAGCAGTACTTC
>TRBJ1-1|TRBV6-5|.|.
CASSYLRANTEAFF
TGTGCCAGCAGTTACCTCAGGGCGAACACTGAAGCTTTCTTT
>TRBJ2-2|TRBV20-1|.|.
CSASWARRTGELFF
TGCAGTGCTAGTTGGGCCAGACGAACCGGGGAGCTGTTTTTT
>TRBJ2-7|TRBV4-3|.|.
CASSQEDRSYEQYF
TGCGCCAGCAGCCAAGAGGACAGATCCTACGAGCAGTACTTC
>TRBJ1-2|TRBV20-1|.|.
CSARERGGYTF
TGCAGTGCTAGAGAAAGAGGTGGCTACACCTTC
>TRBJ1-3|TRBV7-3|TRBD1|.
CASSRGQGTGNTIYF
TGTGCCAGCAGCCGGGGACAGGGGACAGGAAACACCATATATTTT
>TRBJ2-7|TRBV28|.|.
CASRPGGTESYEQYF
TGTGCCAGCCGCCCGGGCGGGACAGAATCCTACGAGCAGTACTTC
>TRBJ1-6|TRBV27|TRBD1|.
CASSLSTQGVKSPLHF
TGTGCCAGCAGTTTATCTACCCAGGGGGTCAAGTCACCCCTCCACTTT
>TRBJ2-5|TRBV28|.|.
CASSLPGLETQYF
TGTGCCAGCAGTTTACCCGGTTTGGAGACCCAGTACTTC
>TRBJ2-3|TRBV7-3|TRBD2|.
CASSLIGLAGGADTQYF
TGTGCCAGCAGCTTAATTGGGCTAGCGGGAGGTGCAGATACGCAGTATTTT
>TRBJ1-1|TRBV7-2|TRBD1|.
CASSLSQGAWAEAFF
TGTGCCAGCAGTTTGTCACAGGGGGCTTGGGCTGAAGCTTTCTTT
>TRBJ2-3|TRBV4-1|TRBD1|.
CASSARTGAFTDTQYF
TGCGCCAGCAGCGCCCGGACAGGAGCGTTTACAGATACGCAGTATTTT
>TRBJ1-5|TRBV30|TRBD1|.
CAWSGGQGQPQHF
TGTGCCTGGTCGGGGGGACAGGGTCAGCCCCAGCATTTT